Sequencing of this TCR beta chain was carried out in a study of shared clonotypes between healthy human individuals. About the research overall: Donors were a couple of women and a few men aged 18 to 49. Study results and limitations: Collection of samples was limited to blood; tissue repertoires likely differ.

Germline CDR1 SGHRS, CDR2 YFSETQ. Trimming pared 0 bases from V and 5 bases from J, leaving 12 bases between. This CDR3 region has 14 residues. Ten immunoSEQ deep assay plates served to sequence unsorted PBMC DNA. Data came from immunoSEQ multiplex PCR; TCRdb stores just in-frame clones and leaves some out. The sample shows some 500,000 clones, 75% to 80% of them seen only once. A word on this clone: Its antigen is as yet unknown.

Donors had no recently reported acute infections or vaccinations and were HIV-negative. The sequencing input was PBMCs. The clonotype originates from a woman in her thirties or forties in good health. Some clones in this sample may be carry-over from other donors' samples. The chain has TRBV5-1 and TRBJ2-7; TRBD1 might be the D (6 bases). The chain's CDR3 is CASSLAQGFDEQYF. The CDR3 nucleotides are TGCGCCAGCAGCTTGGCCCAGGGGTTCGACGAGCAGTACTTC.